This T cell receptor beta chain was obtained from a study of response to subunit inactivated influenza vaccine. One entry per CDR3 protein, called by TCRdb with MiXCR from the RT-PCR reads. Counted here are around 540,000 distinct CDR3 sequences, over 9.5% occurring once; the ten biggest clones make up about 10%. General observations from the study: That few new T cells are recruited by each seasonal influenza vaccination was the authors' suggestion.

The CDR3 loop spans 14 amino acids. Germline V gene sequence: CDR1 MNHEY, CDR2 SVGEGT. Trimming cost V 0 bases and J 10 bases; bases outside gene matches: 2. Only a few counts were recorded for this clonotype. As yet, its antigen is unknown. The chain employs TRBV6-2 or TRBV6-3 and TRBJ1-6, with TRBD1 matching 8 bases. The specimen comprised PBMCs from blood, sampled on the day of vaccination. This TCR was recovered from a man aged 45 to 65 who received an inactivated influenza vaccine. The CDR3 sequence: CASSYSQGASPLHF. The CDR3 DNA is TGTGCCAGCAGTTACTCCCAGGGGGCATCACCCCTCCACTTT.